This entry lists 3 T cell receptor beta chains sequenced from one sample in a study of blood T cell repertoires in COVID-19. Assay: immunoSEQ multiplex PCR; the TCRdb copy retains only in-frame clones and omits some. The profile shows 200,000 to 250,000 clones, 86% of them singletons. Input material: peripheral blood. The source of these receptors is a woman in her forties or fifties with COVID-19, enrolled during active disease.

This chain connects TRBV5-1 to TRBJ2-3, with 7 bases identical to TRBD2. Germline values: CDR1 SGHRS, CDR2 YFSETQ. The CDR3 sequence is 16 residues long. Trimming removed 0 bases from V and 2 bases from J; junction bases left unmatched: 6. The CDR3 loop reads CASSLVPSGPTDTQYF. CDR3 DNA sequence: TGCGCCAGCAGCTTGGTCCCTAGCGGTCCCACAGATACGCAGTATTTT.

For the CDR3, the DNA is TGTGCCAGCAGCTTGGGGAGGGCCCACACAGATACGCAGTATTTT. Protein product: CASSLGRAHTDTQYF. The genes are TRBV5-4 and TRBJ2-3; a possible D gene is TRBD2 (6 bases). Trimming cost V 0 bases and J 2 bases, with 10 bases left between them. The CDR3 consists of 15 residues. Germline-derived CDR1 and CDR2 are SGHNT and YYREEE (reference sequence).

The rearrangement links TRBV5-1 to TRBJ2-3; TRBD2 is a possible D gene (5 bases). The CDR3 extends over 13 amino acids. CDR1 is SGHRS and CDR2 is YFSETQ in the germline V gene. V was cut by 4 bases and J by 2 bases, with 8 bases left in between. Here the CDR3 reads CASSPGYTDTQYF. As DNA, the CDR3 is TGCGCCAGCAGCCCGGGATACACAGATACGCAGTATTTT.